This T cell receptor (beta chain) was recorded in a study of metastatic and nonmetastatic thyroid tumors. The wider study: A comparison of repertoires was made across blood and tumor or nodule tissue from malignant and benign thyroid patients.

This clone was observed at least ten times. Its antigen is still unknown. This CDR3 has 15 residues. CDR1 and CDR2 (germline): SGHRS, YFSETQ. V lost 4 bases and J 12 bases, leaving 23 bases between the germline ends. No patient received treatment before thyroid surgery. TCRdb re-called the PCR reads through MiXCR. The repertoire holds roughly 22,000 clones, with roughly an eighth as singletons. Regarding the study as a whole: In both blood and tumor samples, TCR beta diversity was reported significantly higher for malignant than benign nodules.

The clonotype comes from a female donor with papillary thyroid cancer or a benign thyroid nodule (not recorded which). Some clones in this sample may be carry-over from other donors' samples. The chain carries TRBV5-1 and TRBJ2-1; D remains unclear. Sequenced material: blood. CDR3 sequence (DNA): TGCGCCAGCAGCCTGGACGTCCCACCGGCAATGGGGCAGTTCTTC. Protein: CASSLDVPPAMGQFF. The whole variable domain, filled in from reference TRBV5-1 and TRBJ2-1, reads KAGVTQTPRYLIKTRGQQVTLSCSPISGHRSVSWYQQTPGQGLQFLFEYFSETQRNKGNFPGRFSGRQFSNSRSEMNVSTLELGDSALYLCASSLDVPPAMGQFFGPGTRLTVL.